This TCR beta chain was sequenced for a study of blood T cell repertoires in COVID-19. About the study: Acute and convalescent COVID-19 samples came from the United States, Italy and Spain. Sources were T cells, B-cell-depleted T cells, or PBMCs; the material itself was cDNA or gDNA.

Germline V gene lookup returns CDR1 MNHEY and CDR2 SVGAGI. The CDR3 has 16 residues. V lost 0 bases and J lost 5; bases outside the gene matches: 9. Source study methods: Amplified reference gene primers provided the basis for estimating nucleated cell counts. Sequencing used immunoSEQ multiplex PCR; TCRdb keeps in-frame clones, though not all of them. That table is the source of V, J and clone size, and D and trimming were worked out from the DNA. The sample carries fewer than 30,000 clones, 87% recorded once. The sequence was collected from a man in his fifties or sixties with active COVID-19. The chain employs TRBV6-5 and TRBJ2-5; 7 bases are shared with TRBD2. Sequenced material: peripheral blood. In DNA form, the CDR3 reads TGTGCCAGCAGTTACTCAAGTGGGAGGGCCGGGGAGACCCAGTACTTC. As protein: CASSYSSGRAGETQYF.